This TCR beta chain was retrieved from a study of cytomegalovirus exposure and HLA in healthy donors. The PCR contained 60 Vbeta and 13 Jbeta primers. Source study methods: Around 11 million shared chains were among the approximately 80 million unique TCR beta chains that a later analysis counted. TCRdb's table, derived via immunoSEQ multiplex PCR, lists solely in-frame clones and lacks some. Clone size and the V and J calls come from that table; the DNA yielded D and trimming. Among about 61,000 clones listed, approximately 89% were seen once. Germline V gene data show CDR1 as GTSNPN and CDR2 as SVGIG (reference sequence). The CDR3 has 15 amino acids. Trimming pared 0 bases from V and 1 base from J, leaving 12 bases between. Each donor was nominally healthy when sampled (though unrecorded immune exposures were likely).

This rearrangement joins TRBV30 to TRBJ1-1, with D hard to call. The TCR originated in a man aged 18 to 29 in good health and CMV-seronegative. The specimen sequenced was PBMCs. As DNA, the CDR3 is TGTGCCTGGAGTGTAGGGCAAGAGGGGAACACTGAAGCTTTCTTT. Translated, it gives CAWSVGQEGNTEAFF. The variable domain in full, with the rest retrieved from reference TRBV30 and TRBJ1-1, is SQTIHQWPATLVQPVGSPLSLECTVEGTSNPNLYWYRQAAGRGLQLLFYSVGIGQISSEVPQNLSASRPQDRQFILSSKKLLLSDSGFYLCAWSVGQEGNTEAFFGQGTRLTVV.